Listed here is a single T cell receptor (beta chain). No antigen is known for it. This record comes from a study of CD8 T cells in Susac syndrome. Random hexamers were used to reverse transcribe an amount of about 0.45 to 1 ug RNA. immunoSEQ multiplex PCR amplified TCR beta CDR3 across 54 Vbeta, 13 Jbeta. TCRdb re-called the immunoSEQ multiplex PCR reads with MiXCR, one entry per CDR3 protein. This table holds hundreds of thousands of distinct CDR3 sequences, approximately 85% found once. Study findings and constraints: It was acknowledged in the study that its TCR sequencing and HLA analysis involved a relatively small number of individuals.

High-throughput TCR beta sequencing covered peripheral CD8+ and CD4+ T cells. In contrast to the negatively isolated CD8+ and CD4+ T cells, TEMRA cells were FACS-enriched. V dropped 1 base and J dropped 6 bases, with 7 bases sitting between them. Germline CDR1 and CDR2: SGHKS and YYEKEE (reference sequence). The CDR3 consists of 13 residues. The J gene is TRBJ2-2, the V gene TRBV5-5; TRBD1 is a possible D gene (5 bases). The sequencing sample was made of CD8+ T cells from PBMCs. The origin of this receptor is a human donor with multiple sclerosis. Written as DNA, the CDR3 is TGTGCCAGCAGCTTGCAGGGCTCCGGGGAGCTGTTTTTT. It specifies CASSLQGSGELFF.